Listed below are T cell receptor beta chains from one sample, sequenced in a study of identical twins. One entry per CDR3 protein results from TCRdb running MiXCR on the 5' RACE reads. The sample records about 470,000 distinct CDR3 sequences, around 24% being singletons. This sample also belongs to another study, concerning T cells expressing NK-cell markers.

The sample comprised CD4+ T cells sorted from blood. The receptors were sampled from a woman under 30 in good health. Each CDR3 is given with its conserved first and last residue. Fields, in order: CDR3 DNA, CDR3 protein, J gene, CDR3 length, clone size, D gene, V gene. A D gene is named only where the DNA matches it firmly. The size entry is marked missing in some rows and otherwise reads once, few, many or a size class.

CDR3nt: TGTGCCTGGAGTGTACTAGGGTCGCGGTACTCCCACAATGAGCAGTTCTTC
CDR3aa: CAWSVLGSRYSHNEQFF
j_gene: TRBJ2-1
len: 17
abundance: .
d_gene: .
v_gene: TRBV30

CDR3nt: TGTGCCAGCAGCTTAGGGGACCGAAACACCGGGGAGCTGTTTTTT
CDR3aa: CASSLGDRNTGELFF
j_gene: TRBJ2-2
len: 15
abundance: .
d_gene: .
v_gene: TRBV11-1

CDR3nt: TGTGCCAGCTCCCCGGGGGGCGGTTCACCCCTCCACTTT
CDR3aa: CASSPGGGSPLHF
j_gene: TRBJ1-6
len: 13
abundance: few
d_gene: .
v_gene: TRBV7-3

CDR3nt: TGCGCCAGCAGCTTGGGTTCGGCGGGAAGCACAGATACGCAGTATTTT
CDR3aa: CASSLGSAGSTDTQYF
j_gene: TRBJ2-3
len: 16
abundance: .
d_gene: .
v_gene: TRBV5-1

CDR3nt: TGTGCCAGCAGTTTAGCGGGGGCCCATAATGAGCAGTTCTTC
CDR3aa: CASSLAGAHNEQFF
j_gene: TRBJ2-1
len: 14
abundance: .
d_gene: TRBD2
v_gene: TRBV6-5

CDR3nt: TGTGCCAGCAGCCACTCCCGAGGACAGGGCTCTGGGGCCAACGTCCTGACTTTC
CDR3aa: CASSHSRGQGSGANVLTF
j_gene: TRBJ2-6
len: 18
abundance: few
d_gene: TRBD1
v_gene: TRBV9

CDR3nt: TGTGCCAGCAGCTTGGTAGGGAGGGCCGGGGATGAGCAGTTCTTC
CDR3aa: CASSLVGRAGDEQFF
j_gene: TRBJ2-1
len: 15
abundance: few
d_gene: TRBD2
v_gene: TRBV5-5

CDR3nt: TGTGCCAGCAGTCGGGCTTCGAGGACCGGGGAGCTGTTTTTT
CDR3aa: CASSRASRTGELFF
j_gene: TRBJ2-2
len: 14
abundance: .
d_gene: .
v_gene: TRBV6-1

CDR3nt: TGTGCCAGCAGCTCACAGGGGAGGGACACTGAAGCTTTCTTT
CDR3aa: CASSSQGRDTEAFF
j_gene: TRBJ1-1
len: 14
abundance: few
d_gene: TRBD1
v_gene: TRBV5-6

CDR3nt: TGCGCCAGCAGTGACCTTCCGGGACGTAACACCGGGGAGCTGTTTTTT
CDR3aa: CASSDLPGRNTGELFF
j_gene: TRBJ2-2
len: 16
abundance: .
d_gene: .
v_gene: TRBV10-1

CDR3nt: TGTGCCAGCAGGGGGGCCGGAGGGAGGGGGTACACCGGGGAGCTGTTTTTT
CDR3aa: CASRGAGGRGYTGELFF
j_gene: TRBJ2-2
len: 17
abundance: .
d_gene: .
v_gene: TRBV25-1

CDR3nt: TGTGCCAGCAGCTTAGGCTCCAGGAATTACTACGAGCAGTACTTC
CDR3aa: CASSLGSRNYYEQYF
j_gene: TRBJ2-7
len: 15
abundance: .
d_gene: .
v_gene: TRBV11-2

CDR3nt: TGTGCCAGCAGCAAAGGTGGGGCCAGGGATGAGCAGTTCTTC
CDR3aa: CASSKGGARDEQFF
j_gene: TRBJ2-1
len: 14
abundance: few
d_gene: .
v_gene: TRBV21-1

CDR3nt: TGTGCCAGCATCCCACTAGCGGGAGAATACAATGAGCAGTTCTTC
CDR3aa: CASIPLAGEYNEQFF
j_gene: TRBJ2-1
len: 15
abundance: .
d_gene: TRBD2
v_gene: TRBV6-1

CDR3nt: TGTGCCAGCGCACCAAGGGAACTAGCGGGATTCGGTTTCTACTTC
CDR3aa: CASAPRELAGFGFYF
j_gene: TRBJ2-7
len: 15
abundance: few
d_gene: TRBD2
v_gene: TRBV12-3/TRBV12-4

CDR3nt: TGCAGTGCTAGCCGCAGGGTTAACTATGGCTACACCTTC
CDR3aa: CSASRRVNYGYTF
j_gene: TRBJ1-2
len: 13
abundance: once
d_gene: .
v_gene: TRBV20-1

CDR3nt: TGTGCCAGCAGCTCTCTACCCCCCGGCGCTGTCTCCTACAATGAGCAGTTCTTC
CDR3aa: CASSSLPPGAVSYNEQFF
j_gene: TRBJ2-1
len: 18
abundance: few
d_gene: .
v_gene: TRBV21-1

CDR3nt: TGCGCCAGCAGCCGGCTCGGGGGGAATGAAAAACTGTTTTTT
CDR3aa: CASSRLGGNEKLFF
j_gene: TRBJ1-4
len: 14
abundance: few
d_gene: .
v_gene: TRBV5-1

CDR3nt: TGTGCCAGCAGAACTAGCGGGAGGGTCCCCGGGGAGCTGTTTTTT
CDR3aa: CASRTSGRVPGELFF
j_gene: TRBJ2-2
len: 15
abundance: few
d_gene: TRBD2
v_gene: TRBV7-2

CDR3nt: TGTGCCAGCAGTTTAGCGCGCAGTAGTGGGACCTACGAGCAGTACTTC
CDR3aa: CASSLARSSGTYEQYF
j_gene: TRBJ2-7
len: 16
abundance: few
d_gene: .
v_gene: TRBV12-3/TRBV12-4

CDR3nt: TGCGCCAGCGGGGGGGTATACAATGAGCAGTTCTTC
CDR3aa: CASGGVYNEQFF
j_gene: TRBJ2-1
len: 12
abundance: few
d_gene: TRBD2
v_gene: TRBV5-1

CDR3nt: TGTGCCAGCAGCTTTAGCACCACCTACAATGAGCAGTTCTTC
CDR3aa: CASSFSTTYNEQFF
j_gene: TRBJ2-1
len: 14
abundance: .
d_gene: .
v_gene: TRBV7-2

CDR3nt: TGCAGTGCTACGACGACAGGGATACAGTACTTC
CDR3aa: CSATTTGIQYF
j_gene: TRBJ2-5
len: 11
abundance: .
d_gene: TRBD1
v_gene: TRBV20-1

CDR3nt: TGTGCCAGCAGCCAAGATTATCGCGACTCTGGGGGGACCCAGTACTTC
CDR3aa: CASSQDYRDSGGTQYF
j_gene: TRBJ2-5
len: 16
abundance: .
d_gene: .
v_gene: TRBV3-1

CDR3nt: TGCAGTGCCCGGGGAGTTAGCGGAGATACGCAGTATTTT
CDR3aa: CSARGVSGDTQYF
j_gene: TRBJ2-3
len: 13
abundance: few
d_gene: .
v_gene: TRBV20-1

CDR3nt: TGTGCCAGCAGCCAGGGGACGGGGAACCCTTACGAGCAGTACTTC
CDR3aa: CASSQGTGNPYEQYF
j_gene: TRBJ2-7
len: 15
abundance: .
d_gene: .
v_gene: TRBV28

CDR3nt: TGTGCCGGCCTCGGTCCGGACTACGAGCAGTACTTC
CDR3aa: CAGLGPDYEQYF
j_gene: TRBJ2-7
len: 12
abundance: few
d_gene: .
v_gene: TRBV2

CDR3nt: TGTGCCAGCAGCTTAGTGGGTAGCGGGAGGGCCAGGGACGAGCAGTACTTC
CDR3aa: CASSLVGSGRARDEQYF
j_gene: TRBJ2-7
len: 17
abundance: few
d_gene: TRBD2
v_gene: TRBV7-2

CDR3nt: TGTGCCAGCAGTTTAGACATACGCAGAAACACCATATATTTT
CDR3aa: CASSLDIRRNTIYF
j_gene: TRBJ1-3
len: 14
abundance: few
d_gene: .
v_gene: TRBV12-3/TRBV12-4

CDR3nt: TGCGCCAGCAGCTTGGGTGGAGGCCGCGGGGAGACCCAGTACTTC
CDR3aa: CASSLGGGRGETQYF
j_gene: TRBJ2-5
len: 15
abundance: .
d_gene: .
v_gene: TRBV5-1

CDR3nt: TGTGCCAGCAGCGAGGGACAGATCTTACCAGAGACCCAGTACTTC
CDR3aa: CASSEGQILPETQYF
j_gene: TRBJ2-5
len: 15
abundance: .
d_gene: TRBD1
v_gene: TRBV9

CDR3nt: TGTGCCAGCAGTTTAAAACAGGGGGCCAGAGATACGCAGTATTTT
CDR3aa: CASSLKQGARDTQYF
j_gene: TRBJ2-3
len: 15
abundance: .
d_gene: TRBD1
v_gene: TRBV12-3/TRBV12-4

CDR3nt: TGCGCCAGCAGCTTGGCTCCAGGGGCGGACACTGAAGCTTTCTTT
CDR3aa: CASSLAPGADTEAFF
j_gene: TRBJ1-1
len: 15
abundance: once
d_gene: .
v_gene: TRBV5-1

CDR3nt: TGTGCCAGCAGTGAGTTAAGGGACAGGGGTTACGAGCAGTACTTC
CDR3aa: CASSELRDRGYEQYF
j_gene: TRBJ2-7
len: 15
abundance: .
d_gene: TRBD1
v_gene: TRBV27

CDR3nt: TGTGCCAGCTCACGAAGCTGGGGTAGCGAGATATACGAGCAGTACTTC
CDR3aa: CASSRSWGSEIYEQYF
j_gene: TRBJ2-7
len: 16
abundance: .
d_gene: .
v_gene: TRBV18

CDR3nt: TGTGCCAGCAGTTACCCGTTAGCGGGGGGTACGCAGTATTTT
CDR3aa: CASSYPLAGGTQYF
j_gene: TRBJ2-3
len: 14
abundance: .
d_gene: TRBD2
v_gene: TRBV11-2

CDR3nt: TGCGCCAGCAGCTATGGGACTAGCGGGACAGGCGATACGCAGTATTTT
CDR3aa: CASSYGTSGTGDTQYF
j_gene: TRBJ2-3
len: 16
abundance: .
d_gene: TRBD2
v_gene: TRBV5-1

CDR3nt: TGCAGTGCTTCGGACGGTAGCAATCAGCCCCAGCATTTT
CDR3aa: CSASDGSNQPQHF
j_gene: TRBJ1-5
len: 13
abundance: .
d_gene: .
v_gene: TRBV20-1